This T cell receptor (beta chain) was identified during a study of tissue T cells after allogeneic stem cell transplantation (dated by TCRdb to 2021 to 2024). Context from the whole study: Grafts from donors were received by all GVHD patients, with a handful of grafts being unmodified and three being CD34-selected to deplete T cells. When multiple samples of a tissue existed, pathologist review of H&E sections prioritized samples with histologically apparent lymphocytes for sequencing. Using research autopsies of patients with and without GVHD, plus mouse models of GVHD, the study profiled TCR beta repertoires across many tissues. The human arm was conducted as a prospective observational study, and neither blinding nor randomization was performed. General conclusions and limits of the study: In both patients and mice, only a limited portion of the TCR repertoire detected in tissues was captured by blood and spleen T cells. Within patients, how anatomically similar tissues were was a major factor shaping TCR repertoire composition, regardless of disease or transplant status. The study did not establish which tissue TCRs were alloreactive or antigen-specific, and some clones may have been host cells that persisted. Only a few T cell clones appeared in more than one patient, yet motif-based clustering showed tissue-specific repertoire signatures that were shared between patients. A small and clinically heterogeneous patient cohort was studied, and sampling depth was acknowledged as a limitation.

The sample's time point label is to be understood as: human tissue collected at research (rapid) autopsy. Over a roughly 3-year period, a research-autopsy study prospectively enrolled seven adult allo-HCT recipients who had steroid-refractory GVHD. Gastrointestinal GVHD was present in all GVHD patients, several lines of GVHD-directed therapy were administered to all GVHD patients, and skin involvement was additionally present in about five GVHD patients. Autopsy tissues included GI sites from esophagus to rectum, liver, skin and lymphoid organs including spleen, after a median post-mortem interval of approximately 10 hours. Each autopsy specimen was cut in two, with one portion flash-frozen in liquid nitrogen and the remainder formalin-fixed, and the outer muscle layers of GI specimens were removed. Genomic DNA was extracted from frozen tissues using the Mag-Bind Blood & Tissue DNA HDQ 96 Kit on a Chemagic 360 or the DNeasy Blood & Tissue Kit. Because of concern about red blood cell contamination, the extracted DNA went through further purification with the Genomic DNA Clean & Concentrator-25 kit.

This clone was seen a single time. Which antigen it targets is not known. Qualities for individual bases were not recorded, and no much larger clone is one base off. Library preparation was by the immunoSEQ multiplex PCR assay. Adaptive Biotechnologies performed the TCRbeta CDR3 sequencing at survey depth and reported CDR3 sequences, V/J genes, productive frequency and template counts. TCR beta CDR3 regions were amplified from genomic DNA instead of RNA. The original pipeline was this. Jensen-Shannon divergence was used to quantify pairwise repertoire overlap between tissues, with a value of 1 meaning complete divergence and a value of 0 meaning identical repertoires. Tissues were grouped by single-linkage agglomerative hierarchical clustering of pairwise JSD values, and the clustering results were shown as dendrograms. All patient samples were analyzed with GLIPH2 using simulation_depth 1000, kmer_min_depth 3 and cdr3_length_cutoff 8, and only groups containing more than two unique CDR3s were kept. A standardized tissue-overlap score was calculated by extrapolating Jaccard GLIPH-group overlap across patients to a standard repertoire size of 1000 clones. Linear mixed-effect models, with tissue included as a fixed effect and individual included as a random effect, were used to assess associations of diversity with clinical or experimental variables. TCRdb obtained this table from immuneACCESS and retained in-frame rearrangements with V and J assigned. These tables miss some clones; where compared with another copy, unresolved V genes account for less than half of the shortfall, and the remainder is unexplained. V, J and clone size derive from that table, while D and trimming were established from the DNA sequence. The sample yields roughly 2,800 clones; around two thirds were counted once. Clones ranked in the top ten supply about 16% of the sample.

Including cysteine and phenylalanine, the CDR3 has 12 amino acids. Here the CDR3 DNA is all that survives: 36 bases in frame from base 1. The germline V gene encodes CDR1 MGHDK and CDR2 SYGVNS. V lost 9 bases and J lost 1 base; the stretch between them is 9 bases long. Sequencing was performed on ascending colon tissue, taken at autopsy. The source is a male patient aged 60 or older with steroid-refractory graft-versus-host disease after an allogeneic stem cell transplant. After a transplant, some of the T cells may come from the graft donor. The V and J genes are TRBV25-1 and TRBJ1-1, with the D gene uncertain. The nucleotide sequence reads as follows: TGTGCCAGTAGCGAGTGGAACACTGAAGCTTTCTTT. Its protein is CASSEWNTEAFF.